This record looks at one TCR beta chain sequence and its context. This entry comes from a study of T cell changes during pregnancy in multiple sclerosis. Repertoires were generated with immunoSEQ multiplex PCR, while TCRdb's copy carries only in-frame clones and drops some. The sample has approximately 48,000 clones; 92% are singletons. Germline V gene sequence: CDR1 LGHNA, CDR2 YSLEER. The CDR3 is 16 residues long. Trimming cost V 3 bases and J 2 bases, with 16 bases left between them. This sequence joins TRBV4-3 and TRBJ2-5, with D possibly being TRBD2 (6 bases). This sequence was found in a female donor with multiple sclerosis, enrolled in a pregnancy study. Sequenced here: CD4+ T cells from peripheral blood mononuclear cells, sampled after pregnancy. The CDR3, as DNA: TGCGCCAGCAGCCAGTCCCGGGACTTCTATCAAGAGACCCAGTACTTC. Its translation is CASSQSRDFYQETQYF.